The clone carrying this TCR beta chain was counted many times. Its antigen is undetermined. The entry originates in a study of T cell repertoires in cytomegalovirus infection. The CDR3 contains 13 residues. The germline gives CDR1 MNHEY, CDR2 SVGEGT. With 2 bases removed from V and 6 bases from J, the gap between germline ends came to 8 bases. The study, taken as a whole, reports: Summed frequency of public TCR beta families distinguished CMV carriers with the relevant HLA. CMV-specific HLA-C-restricted TCR beta clonotypes dominated the ex vivo response.

TCRdb re-derived calls from the reads in MiXCR, one entry per CDR3 protein. This table has around 210,000 distinct CDR3 sequences, 6% to 8% appearing once. The TCR originated in a human donor in good health (CMV status not recorded). Some clones in this sample may be carry-over from other donors' samples. The chain recombines TRBV6-2 or TRBV6-3 with TRBJ2-1; D is ambiguous. The sequenced material came from PBMCs. In DNA form, the CDR3 reads TGTGCCAGCAGTTACGTCGGTGTCAATGAGCAGTTCTTC. Amino acids: CASSYVGVNEQFF.